These 15 T cell receptor beta chains were all obtained from the same sample, sequenced in a study of OX40 agonist ivuxolimab in advanced cancers. The library relied on the immunoSEQ multiplex PCR assay. Imported from immuneACCESS, the table was reduced by TCRdb to in-frame sequences with V and J called. These copies leave out some clones; in studies compared against another copy, an unresolved V gene accounts for under half, and the cause of the remainder is not known. The sample table records about 66,000 clones; approximately 87% of these occur just once. Clones ranked in the top ten supply roughly 0.74% of the sample. This sample comprised CD4+ or CD8+ T cells sorted from blood, obtained in a trial of the OX40 agonist ivuxolimab. These receptors were obtained from an adult with an advanced solid tumor such as melanoma, head and neck, liver or kidney cancer.

The chain carries TRBV5-1 and TRBJ2-7; D not resolved. CDR1 is SGHRS and CDR2 is YFSETQ in the germline V gene. Trimming pared 2 bases from V and 5 bases from J, leaving 14 bases between. CDR3 length: 14 residues. CDR3: CASSFVRAGDEQYF. CDR3 in DNA: TGCGCCAGCAGCTTCGTTAGGGCTGGCGACGAGCAGTACTTC. The complete variable domain, with remaining parts taken from reference TRBV5-1 and TRBJ2-7, reads KAGVTQTPRYLIKTRGQQVTLSCSPISGHRSVSWYQQTPGQGLQFLFEYFSETQRNKGNFPGRFSGRQFSNSRSEMNVSTLELGDSALYLCASSFVRAGDEQYFGPGTRLTVT.

The V gene is TRBV9, the J gene TRBJ1-1; unclear D gene. The CDR3 is 13 residues long. Germline-derived CDR1 and CDR2 are SGDLS and YYNGEE. V was pared by 3 bases and J by 1 base, with 7 bases between. CDR3 residues: CASSAAGNTEAFF. CDR3 sequence (DNA): TGTGCCAGCAGCGCGGCAGGGAACACTGAAGCTTTCTTT.

V gene TRBV29-1 combines with J gene TRBJ1-5; no firm D call. The CDR3 is 13 amino acids. Trimming took off 7 bases at V and 3 bases at J, with 13 bases between the two ends. Germline-derived CDR1 and CDR2 are SQVTM and ANQGSEA. The CDR3 loop is CSAVVGYNQPQHF. CDR3 nucleotide sequence: TGCAGCGCCGTGGTGGGGTACAATCAGCCCCAGCATTTT.

J is TRBJ2-4 and V is TRBV11-2; the D call may be TRBD1 or TRBD2 (5 bases each). V lost 1 base, J lost 8 bases, and 12 bases lay in between. CDR1 and CDR2 from the germline V gene are SGHAT and FQNNGV. The CDR3 is 14 amino acids. The CDR3 loop reads CASSLVAGTHIQYF. The DNA for the CDR3 is TGTGCCAGCAGCTTAGTGGCAGGGACGCACATTCAGTACTTC.

The chain carries TRBV9 and TRBJ1-2, with D possibly matching TRBD1 (5 bases). Trimming shortened V by 0 bases and J by 7 bases, and 13 bases separated the two germline ends. This CDR3 is built from 14 residues. Germline lookup yields CDR1 SGDLS and CDR2 YYNGEE. The CDR3, as DNA: TGTGCCAGCAGCGTAGAAGCAGGGAGTCGTGGCTACACCTTC. Protein sequence: CASSVEAGSRGYTF.

The chain combines TRBV12-5 with TRBJ1-2; D is undetermined. The CDR3 sequence is 14 residues long. V lost 7 bases, J lost 0 bases, and 12 bases lay in between. Germline V gene lookup returns CDR1 LGHNT and CDR2 FRNRAP. The CDR3, as DNA: TGTGCTAGTGTGCCCCTCGGAGCTAACTATGGCTACACCTTC. Translated: CASVPLGANYGYTF.

As for this clone: One end of the junction fails to match germline, which may point to a read error. The V call is TRBV7-7, the J call TRBJ2-5; D could derive from TRBD1 or TRBD2 (5 bases each). This CDR3 has 14 residues. Looked up from germline, CDR1 is SSHAT and CDR2 is FNYEAQ (reference sequence). CDR3 sequence reads: CASSEGGWGETQYF. The CDR3 DNA is TGTGCTAGCAGCGAGGGTGGATGGGGGGAGACCCAGTACTTC.

V and J are TRBV18 and TRBJ1-1, with 11 positions matching TRBD1. This CDR3 contains 17 residues. Germline V gene data show CDR1 as KGHSH and CDR2 as LQKENI. V dropped 2 bases and J dropped 10; count of bases not matched to a gene: 15. DNA for the CDR3: TGTGCCAGCTCACCAAGTGTCGGCTCGTCGGGACAGGGGGTAGCTTTCTTT. Protein product: CASSPSVGSSGQGVAFF.

The V gene is TRBV9, the J gene TRBJ1-6; TRBD1 might be the D (5 bases). Per the germline V gene, CDR1 is SGDLS and CDR2 is YYNGEE. V gave up 4 bases and J gave up 7 bases, with 9 bases separating them. The CDR3 spans 13 residues. The chain's CDR3 is CASSTRTNSPLHF. DNA for the CDR3: TGTGCCAGCAGCACCCGGACAAATTCACCCCTCCACTTT.

The J gene is TRBJ2-5, the V gene TRBV7-2; D call uncertain. The V end was cut by 2 bases, the J end by 9 bases, with 16 bases between. Germline V CDR1 and CDR2: SGHTA, FQGNSA. CDR3 size: 14 residues. CDR3 DNA sequence: TGTGCCAGCAGCTTAAGTCTGGACCCGACGGCCCAGTACTTC. Translation: CASSLSLDPTAQYF.

The chain couples TRBV7-2 to TRBJ1-3; TRBD1 might be the D (6 bases). Germline CDR1 reads SGHTA; CDR2 reads FQGNSA. The CDR3 runs to 15 residues. V shed 0 bases and J shed 3 bases, with 9 bases lying between them. CDR3 DNA: TGTGCCAGCAGCTTAGCAACAGGGTATGGAAACACCATATATTTT. It specifies CASSLATGYGNTIYF.

Note on this clone: This same CDR3 is encoded by further DNA sequences in the sample. This chain connects TRBV7-9 to TRBJ2-5; unclear D gene. Germline V gene data show CDR1 as SEHNR and CDR2 as FQNEAQ (reference sequence). The V end was cut by 2 bases, the J end by 4 bases, with 8 bases between. The CDR3 runs to 13 residues. The CDR3 loop reads CASSLIVGETQYF. The CDR3 nucleotides are TGTGCCAGCAGCTTAATAGTGGGAGAGACCCAGTACTTC.

This clone is a singleton in its sample. The chain carries TRBV6-5 and TRBJ2-7, with D unclear. The V and J ends lost 6 bases and 2 bases respectively, with 8 bases between them. This CDR3 has 12 residues. Germline V gene lookup returns CDR1 MNHEY and CDR2 SVGAGI. CDR3 coding DNA: TGTGCCAGCAGAGACGACGCCTACGAGCAGTACTTC. Protein product: CASRDDAYEQYF.

This sequence joins TRBV5-1 and TRBJ1-6; D is possibly TRBD1 (6 bases). The germline V gene has CDR1 SGHRS and CDR2 YFSETQ. The CDR3 runs to 14 residues. V dropped 4 bases and J dropped 7 bases, with 12 bases sitting between them. Here the CDR3 reads CASSLGQSNSPLHF. In DNA, the CDR3 is TGCGCCAGCAGCCTTGGACAGAGCAATTCACCCCTCCACTTT.

The chain uses TRBV4-2 and TRBJ1-1; D is unresolved. V lost 2 bases and J 4 bases, leaving 11 bases between the germline ends. CDR1 is LGHNA and CDR2 is YNFKEQ in the germline V gene. The CDR3 totals 14 residues. The CDR3 is CASSQYGGGTEAFF. The DNA of the CDR3 is TGTGCCAGCAGCCAATACGGAGGCGGCACTGAAGCTTTCTTT.